The 24 T cell receptor beta chains given below trace back to one sample, sequenced in a study of blood T cell repertoires in COVID-19. Data came from immunoSEQ multiplex PCR; TCRdb stores just in-frame clones and leaves some out. The table lists around 140,000 clones, 65% to 85% of them singletons, with 4% in the top ten. Sample: peripheral blood. The receptors derive from an older woman with acute or convalescent COVID-19.

This clone was counted a few times. The chain links TRBV28 to TRBJ2-1; 12 bases fit TRBD2. CDR3 length: 17 residues. Germline CDR1 and CDR2: MDHEN and SYDVKM. The ends lost 5 bases at V and 0 bases at J; junction bases unmatched: 5. The CDR3 DNA reads as TGTGCCAGCAGTGGCTCGACTAGCGGGAGCTCCTACAATGAGCAGTTCTTC. This gives the protein CASSGSTSGSSYNEQFF.

This chain joins TRBV19 and TRBJ2-7; maybe TRBD1 (5 bases). Trimming pared 6 bases from V and 2 bases from J, leaving 11 bases between. Germline assignment: CDR1 LNHDA and CDR2 SQIVND (reference sequence). This CDR3 has 13 amino acids. CDR3 in amino acids: CASRTAGTYEQYF. The CDR3 DNA sequence: TGTGCCAGTAGAACGGCAGGGACCTACGAGCAGTACTTC. Filled out from reference TRBV19 and TRBJ2-7, the complete variable domain reads DGGITQSPKYLFRKEGQNVTLSCEQNLNHDAMYWYRQDPGQGLRLIYYSQIVNDFQKGDIAEGYSVSREKKESFPLTVTSAQKNPTAFYLCASRTAGTYEQYFGPGTRLTVT.

The DNA for the CDR3 is TGTGCCAGCAGCTTAGCGAGGGTTAGGTCCACCGGGGAGCTGTTTTTT. The encoded protein is CASSLARVRSTGELFF. This rearrangement joins TRBV7-9 to TRBJ2-2, with TRBD2 as a possible D gene (5 bases). The V and J ends lost 0 bases and 4 bases respectively, with 12 bases between them. This CDR3 contains 16 residues. Germline lookup yields CDR1 SEHNR and CDR2 FQNEAQ (reference sequence).

The genes are TRBV6-6 and TRBJ1-3; 9 bases are shared with TRBD1. Germline V lookup: CDR1 MNHNY, CDR2 SVGAGI (reference sequence). After removal of 0 bases from V and 8 bases from J, the junction contained 8 bases not matched to a gene. This CDR3 is built from 16 residues. The CDR3 coding sequence is TGTGCCAGCAGTTACTCGCAACTGGACAGGGGACACACCATATATTTT. Translating gives CASSYSQLDRGHTIYF.

This chain joins TRBV27 and TRBJ2-5; a possible D gene is TRBD2 (5 bases). V was pared by 4 bases and J by 5 bases, with 17 bases between. Germline-derived CDR1 and CDR2 are MNHEY and SMNVEV (reference sequence). There are 15 residues in the CDR3. CDR3 nucleotides: TGTGCCAGCAGTTCGGCGGGCGCCGTGGGGGAGACCCAGTACTTC. It specifies CASSSAGAVGETQYF.

The V and J genes are TRBV27 and TRBJ1-5, with 7 bases fitting TRBD1. This CDR3 spans 14 amino acids. J gave up 6 bases and V 5 bases, and 7 bases lay outside the gene matches. The germline CDR1 and CDR2 sequences are MNHEY and SMNVEV (reference sequence). CDR3 residues: CASSPRQGTQPQHF. The CDR3, as DNA: TGTGCCAGCAGTCCCCGACAGGGTACTCAGCCCCAGCATTTT.

V usage is TRBV5-1 and J usage is TRBJ1-2; D ambiguous. The CDR3 runs 17 residues. V was pared by 1 base and J by 4 bases, with 20 bases between. CDR1 is SGHRS, CDR2 YFSETQ, per germline. CDR3 loop: CASSLRVSGTGPYGYTF. The CDR3 DNA reads TGCGCCAGCAGCTTGAGAGTGTCAGGTACCGGCCCCTATGGCTACACCTTC.

The chain couples TRBV3-1 (or the pseudogene TRBV3-2) to TRBJ1-3; 7 bases match TRBD1. The CDR3 sequence is 17 residues long. Germline V gives CDR1 LGHDT, CDR2 YNNKEL (reference sequence). V lost 4 bases, J lost 0 bases, and 9 bases stayed unmatched. This CDR3 is CASSPFSGGSSGNTIYF. The DNA for the CDR3 is TGTGCCAGCAGCCCCTTTTCAGGGGGGAGCTCTGGAAACACCATATATTTT.

V is TRBV27 and J is TRBJ2-7, with D perhaps matching TRBD1 (6 bases). Per the germline V gene, CDR1 is MNHEY and CDR2 is SMNVEV (reference sequence). The germline V and J ends were trimmed by 2 bases and 4 bases, with 12 bases remaining between them. The CDR3 runs to 14 residues. CDR3 residues: CASSLRGMKYEQYF. CDR3 nucleotide sequence: TGTGCCAGCAGTTTAAGGGGGATGAAGTACGAGCAGTACTTC.

This clone was seen once. The chain employs TRBV23-1 and TRBJ1-5, with D uncertain. TRBV23-1 is noted as an ORF with a role that remains uncertain. CDR3 size: 8 residues. Deletions cut 10 bases from V and 7 bases from J, with 2 bases between. CDR3 protein: CATQPQHF. The DNA of the CDR3 is TGCGCCACGCAGCCCCAGCATTTT.

The chain recombines TRBV7-2 with TRBJ1-2; no reliable D call. The CDR3 is 16 amino acids. Trimming pared 4 bases from V and 0 bases from J, leaving 15 bases between. Germline CDR1 and CDR2: SGHTA and FQGNSA. The CDR3 is CASSSGSLTPNYGYTF. CDR3 sequence (DNA): TGTGCCAGCAGCTCCGGGTCCCTAACCCCTAACTATGGCTACACCTTC.

The V gene is TRBV6-5, the J gene TRBJ1-1; 7 positions match TRBD1. Germline CDR1 reads MNHEY; CDR2 reads SVGAGI. After removal of 7 bases from V and 1 base from J, the junction contained 3 bases not matched to a gene. This CDR3 region has 13 residues. In DNA form, the CDR3 reads TGTGCCAGCACCGCAGGGGGGAACACTGAAGCTTTCTTT. As protein: CASTAGGNTEAFF.

V is TRBV19 and J is TRBJ1-2, with TRBD1 matching over 8 bases. The CDR3 runs to 16 residues. Germline V lookup: CDR1 LNHDA, CDR2 SQIVND (reference sequence). With V trimmed by 6 bases and J by 2 bases, 11 bases remained unmatched. As DNA, the CDR3 is TGTGCCAGTAGCCGGATATCAGGGGGCTGGAACTATGGCTACACCTTC. Its translation: CASSRISGGWNYGYTF.

The chain combines TRBV9 with TRBJ2-5, with D unresolved. Between the trimmed V and J ends, which lost 0 bases and 2 bases, there was a span of 5 bases. The CDR3 has 13 amino acids. Germline V CDR1 and CDR2: SGDLS, YYNGEE. The chain's CDR3 is CASSVAGQETQYF. The CDR3 DNA follows: TGTGCCAGCAGCGTAGCCGGGCAAGAGACCCAGTACTTC.

The rearrangement uses TRBV5-1 and TRBJ2-3, with a weak D call TRBD1 (5 bases). The germline V gene has CDR1 SGHRS and CDR2 YFSETQ. CDR3 length equals 13 residues. Trimming left V 4 bases short and J 6 bases short, with 12 bases between. In DNA form, the CDR3 reads TGCGCCAGCAGCCCCCAGGGTTGGGATACGCAGTATTTT. This translates into CASSPQGWDTQYF.

J is TRBJ2-3 and V is TRBV3-1 (or the pseudogene TRBV3-2); TRBD2 matches 9 bases. CDR3 length equals 17 residues. The junction had 16 bases not matched to a gene; V was cut back by 7 bases and J by 5 bases. Per germline, CDR1 LGHDT and CDR2 YNNKEL (reference sequence). CDR3 residues: CASKQNGLAGLGDTQYF. The CDR3 bases are TGTGCCAGCAAACAGAACGGGCTAGCGGGGCTGGGAGATACGCAGTATTTT.

V gene TRBV6-6 combines with J gene TRBJ1-2, with a weak D call TRBD1 (6 bases). Trimming removed 5 bases from V and 7 bases from J, with 14 bases in between. Germline V gives CDR1 MNHNY, CDR2 SVGAGI (reference sequence). CDR3 length equals 13 residues. Written as DNA, the CDR3 is TGTGCCAGCAGTAAACAGGGTTCTGGTGGCTACACCTTC. Amino acid sequence: CASSKQGSGGYTF.

This clone was observed once. The chain is built from TRBV4-1 and TRBJ2-1; 8 nucleotides line up with TRBD2. Germline V gives CDR1 MGHRA, CDR2 YSYEKL. V lost 2 bases to trimming and J lost 0 bases; unmatched junction nucleotides: 15. The CDR3 runs 20 residues. CDR3 in DNA: TGCGCCAGCAGCCAATCTAGGGCCGATGGGACTAGAAGCTCCTACAATGAGCAGTTCTTC. This translates into CASSQSRADGTRSSYNEQFF.

The V gene is TRBV5-1, the J gene TRBJ1-1; D gene uncertain. Germline CDR1 reads SGHRS; CDR2 reads YFSETQ. The CDR3 loop spans 14 amino acids. V lost 0 bases and J lost 5, with 11 bases in between. The DNA for the CDR3 is TGCGCCAGCAGCTTGGACGAGGGTATAACTGAAGCTTTCTTT. Protein product: CASSLDEGITEAFF.

CDR3 residues: CASSLWGVQYF. CDR3 nucleotides: TGTGCCAGCAGCTTGTGGGGGGTGCAGTACTTC. The chain uses TRBV5-8 and TRBJ2-7, with D possibly being TRBD2 (6 bases). The CDR3 contains 11 residues. CDR1 SGHTS and CDR2 YDEGEE come from the germline V gene. Trimming left V 1 base short and J 9 bases short, with 8 bases between.

V usage is TRBV4-3 and J usage is TRBJ2-1; TRBD2 matches 10 bases. This CDR3 has 14 residues. CDR1 is LGHNA and CDR2 is YSLEER in the germline V gene. Unmatched junction bases numbered 8, after V lost 0 bases and J lost 15 bases. The CDR3 nucleotides read TGCGCCAGCAGCCAAGAGGCTAGCGGGGGCCTTTTGTTCTTC. Its translation is CASSQEASGGLLFF.

The chain joins TRBV28 to TRBJ1-1, with TRBD1 as a possible D gene (6 bases). The CDR3 is 13 residues long. Trimming pared 5 bases from V and 4 bases from J, leaving 11 bases between. Germline V lookup: CDR1 MDHEN, CDR2 SYDVKM. CDR3 DNA: TGTGCCAGCAGTACCACAGGGAGCACTGAAGCTTTCTTT. Translated, it gives CASSTTGSTEAFF. The whole variable domain, remainder taken from reference TRBV28 and TRBJ1-1, is DVKVTQSSRYLVKRTGEKVFLECVQDMDHENMFWYRQDPGLGLRLIYFSYDVKMKEKGDIPEGYSVSREKKERFSLILESASTNQTSMYLCASSTTGSTEAFFGQGTRLTVV.

The chain combines TRBV11-1 with TRBJ2-7; 7 positions agree with TRBD2. V shed 1 base, J shed 2 bases, and the junction held 5 bases outside the gene matches. Germline CDR1 is SGHAT and CDR2 is FQDESV (reference sequence). The CDR3 extends over 15 amino acids. CDR3 in amino acids: CASSLDGGGTYEQYF. CDR3 in DNA: TGTGCCAGCAGCTTAGATGGGGGAGGGACCTACGAGCAGTACTTC.

This clone was observed a single time. The rearrangement joins TRBV3-1 (or the pseudogene TRBV3-2) to TRBJ1-4; D uncertain. V lost 6 bases and J lost 8, with 10 bases in between. CDR1 and CDR2 (germline): LGHDT, YNNKEL (reference sequence). This CDR3 is 12 amino acids long. The CDR3 sequence: CASSSPREKLFF. The DNA of the CDR3 is TGTGCCAGCAGTTCACCCCGGGAAAAACTGTTTTTT.